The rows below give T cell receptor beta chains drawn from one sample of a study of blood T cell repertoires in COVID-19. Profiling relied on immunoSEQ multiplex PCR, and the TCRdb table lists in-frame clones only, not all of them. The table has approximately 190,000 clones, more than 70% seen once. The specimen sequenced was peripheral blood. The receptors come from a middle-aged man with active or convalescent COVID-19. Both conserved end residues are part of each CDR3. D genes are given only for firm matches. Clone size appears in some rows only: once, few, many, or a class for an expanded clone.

DNA: TGTGCCAGCAGTTTGGCGGGAGTCGGGGAGCTGTTTTTT
CDR3: CASSLAGVGELFF
J: TRBJ2-2
V: TRBV12-3/TRBV12-4
size: -
D: TRBD2

DNA: TGTGCCAGCAGCCAAGATGGGGGAGGGCCGGTATACGAGCAGTACTTC
CDR3: CASSQDGGGPVYEQYF
J: TRBJ2-7
V: TRBV3-1/TRBV3-2
size: -
D: TRBD2

DNA: TGTGCCAGCACCACGGACAGAACCTACGAGCAGTACTTC
CDR3: CASTTDRTYEQYF
J: TRBJ2-7
V: TRBV6-6
size: few
D: -

DNA: TGTGCCAGCAGCCCCAGGGGACAGGGGGCTAGTGAGCAGTACTTC
CDR3: CASSPRGQGASEQYF
J: TRBJ2-7
V: TRBV6-6
size: -
D: TRBD1

DNA: TGCGCCAGCAGCCAAAGTCCAGGGTCCTACGAGCAGTACTTC
CDR3: CASSQSPGSYEQYF
J: TRBJ2-7
V: TRBV5-1
size: -
D: -

DNA: TGTGCCAGTAGTATAGACTTACTAGCGGGAGAAGAGACCCAGTACTTC
CDR3: CASSIDLLAGEETQYF
J: TRBJ2-5
V: TRBV19
size: -
D: TRBD2

DNA: TGCGCCAGCAGCTTGTTTCAGGGGTCGGAGACCCAGTACTTC
CDR3: CASSLFQGSETQYF
J: TRBJ2-5
V: TRBV5-1
size: -
D: -

DNA: TGTGCCAGCAGCTCCACCCGGGACAGGGGGCCTAGGGAGCAGTACTTC
CDR3: CASSSTRDRGPREQYF
J: TRBJ2-7
V: TRBV11-2
size: -
D: TRBD1

DNA: TGTGCCAGCAGCTCCGGGGACAGGGAGAATCAGCCCCAGCATTTT
CDR3: CASSSGDRENQPQHF
J: TRBJ1-5
V: TRBV28
size: few
D: TRBD1

DNA: TGTGCCACCAGTGACTCTACAGGGGGCGGCAATCAGCCCCAGCATTTT
CDR3: CATSDSTGGGNQPQHF
J: TRBJ1-5
V: TRBV24-1
size: -
D: TRBD1

DNA: TGTGCCAGCAGTAACCTCAGGGACACTGAAGCTTTCTTT
CDR3: CASSNLRDTEAFF
J: TRBJ1-1
V: TRBV6-5
size: -
D: -

DNA: TGTGCCAGCAGGGCCATCGCGGGGGGGCCTTTAAATGAGCAGTTCTTC
CDR3: CASRAIAGGPLNEQFF
J: TRBJ2-1
V: TRBV2
size: -
D: TRBD2

DNA: TGTGCCAGTAGTATACTAGCGGGCGTACAAGAGACCCAGTACTTC
CDR3: CASSILAGVQETQYF
J: TRBJ2-5
V: TRBV19
size: -
D: TRBD2

DNA: TGTGCCAGCAGCCCACGGACTAGCGGGCCTAGCACAGATACGCAGTATTTT
CDR3: CASSPRTSGPSTDTQYF
J: TRBJ2-3
V: TRBV11-3
size: -
D: TRBD2

DNA: TGCGCCACTAGAGGACAGGGGGCGCCCGAAGTCGTAGCTTTCTTT
CDR3: CATRGQGAPEVVAFF
J: TRBJ1-1
V: TRBV23-1
size: -
D: TRBD1

DNA: TGCGCCAGCAGCTTCAGTGGGGGGGCTTCAGACGAGCAGTACTTC
CDR3: CASSFSGGASDEQYF
J: TRBJ2-7
V: TRBV5-1
size: -
D: -

DNA: TGTGCCACCAGTGACCCCGACCGGGTGCAACTGTTTTTT
CDR3: CATSDPDRVQLFF
J: TRBJ1-4
V: TRBV24-1
size: -
D: -

DNA: TGTGCCAGCAGTGATCCAATGTTTGATGGAGGAGAGACCCAGTACTTC
CDR3: CASSDPMFDGGETQYF
J: TRBJ2-5
V: TRBV25-1
size: -
D: -

DNA: TGTGCCAGCAGGACACAGGGCCAAGAGACCCAGTACTTC
CDR3: CASRTQGQETQYF
J: TRBJ2-5
V: TRBV12-3/TRBV12-4
size: -
D: -

DNA: TGTGCCAGCAGTTATAGGACAGGGGCTGGAAACACCATATATTTT
CDR3: CASSYRTGAGNTIYF
J: TRBJ1-3
V: TRBV27
size: -
D: TRBD1

DNA: TGTGCCAGCAGCCAAGATTGGGGCATGAACACTGAAGCTTTCTTT
CDR3: CASSQDWGMNTEAFF
J: TRBJ1-1
V: TRBV4-2
size: once
D: -

DNA: TGTGCCAGCTCACAACAGGATAATTCACCCCTCCACTTT
CDR3: CASSQQDNSPLHF
J: TRBJ1-6
V: TRBV18
size: -
D: -

DNA: TGTGCCAGCAGCCAAGAGGACCGGGACAGGGACTACGAGCAGTACTTC
CDR3: CASSQEDRDRDYEQYF
J: TRBJ2-7
V: TRBV4-2
size: -
D: TRBD1

DNA: TGTGCCAGCAGCTCAGGGGGAGGAAACACCATATATTTT
CDR3: CASSSGGGNTIYF
J: TRBJ1-3
V: TRBV11-3
size: -
D: TRBD1

DNA: TGTGCCAGCAGCCAAGATCTCTCAACGGGTGAAAAACTGTTTTTT
CDR3: CASSQDLSTGEKLFF
J: TRBJ1-4
V: TRBV3-1/TRBV3-2
size: once
D: -

DNA: TGTGCCAGCTCTCCTTGGACAGGAACCTACAATGAGCAGTTCTTC
CDR3: CASSPWTGTYNEQFF
J: TRBJ2-1
V: TRBV18
size: -
D: TRBD1

DNA: TGTGCCAGCAGCCGGGGGCAGGGAACGGGACTAGCGGGAAGGACCGGGGAGCTGTTTTTT
CDR3: CASSRGQGTGLAGRTGELFF
J: TRBJ2-2
V: TRBV3-1/TRBV3-2
size: -
D: TRBD2

DNA: TGTGCCAGCAGTGGGCAGGGGCCTGGCGCTTTCTTT
CDR3: CASSGQGPGAFF
J: TRBJ1-1
V: TRBV2
size: few
D: -

DNA: TGCGCCAGCAGCTTGGAACCCCGGACTAGCGGACACAATGAGCAGTTCTTC
CDR3: CASSLEPRTSGHNEQFF
J: TRBJ2-1
V: TRBV5-1
size: -
D: TRBD2

DNA: TGTGCCAGCTCACCTCGACAGGATTCGAGCGAGACCCAGTACTTC
CDR3: CASSPRQDSSETQYF
J: TRBJ2-5
V: TRBV18
size: once
D: -

DNA: TGTGCCAGCAGCTCCCAGGGAACCGAGCAGTACTTC
CDR3: CASSSQGTEQYF
J: TRBJ2-7
V: TRBV9
size: -
D: -

DNA: TGTGCCAGCAGCCCGGGACAGGGTTCGAACATTCAGTACTTC
CDR3: CASSPGQGSNIQYF
J: TRBJ2-4
V: TRBV4-2
size: -
D: TRBD1

DNA: TGTGCCAGCACCGACGGTGGGCCGGGACTAAATCAGCCCCAGCATTTT
CDR3: CASTDGGPGLNQPQHF
J: TRBJ1-5
V: TRBV28
size: -
D: -

DNA: TGTGCCAGTAGTATAATGGCCGCTGCTGCCTCTAACTATGGCTACACCTTC
CDR3: CASSIMAAAASNYGYTF
J: TRBJ1-2
V: TRBV19
size: -
D: -

DNA: TGTGCCACCAGTGGGGACTTTAACTATGGCTACACCTTC
CDR3: CATSGDFNYGYTF
J: TRBJ1-2
V: TRBV24-1
size: -
D: -

DNA: TGTGCCAGCAGTCCGCGACAGGGGAAGTACACTGAAGCTTTCTTT
CDR3: CASSPRQGKYTEAFF
J: TRBJ1-1
V: TRBV28
size: -
D: TRBD1

DNA: TGTGCCAGCAGTTACTCACTGGGCGCGACTGAAGCTTTCTTT
CDR3: CASSYSLGATEAFF
J: TRBJ1-1
V: TRBV6-6
size: once
D: -

DNA: TGTGCCAGCAGCTTAGGACAGGCAGTTACCTTT
CDR3: CASSLGQAVTF
J: TRBJ1-1
V: TRBV7-9
size: -
D: -

DNA: TGCGCCAGCAGCTTAGGGACAGGGGGCTACACCTTC
CDR3: CASSLGTGGYTF
J: TRBJ1-2
V: TRBV5-1
size: -
D: TRBD1

DNA: TGTGCCAGTAGCCCTCAGGGGGCCCAGTACTTC
CDR3: CASSPQGAQYF
J: TRBJ2-5
V: TRBV19
size: -
D: TRBD1

DNA: TGTGCCAGCAGCGTGGGGGACACCTCTCGAGGCTACACCTTC
CDR3: CASSVGDTSRGYTF
J: TRBJ1-2
V: TRBV9
size: -
D: -

DNA: TGTGCCAGTAGTGTAAAGACAGCGAGTTATGGCTACACCTTC
CDR3: CASSVKTASYGYTF
J: TRBJ1-2
V: TRBV19
size: once
D: -

DNA: TGTGCCAGCAGCTTAGTGACAGGGGAGAGGGAAGAGACCCAGTACTTC
CDR3: CASSLVTGEREETQYF
J: TRBJ2-5
V: TRBV7-6
size: -
D: TRBD1

DNA: TGTGCCAGCAGTACCAAACAGGGGGCGGTTTATCAGCCCCAGCATTTT
CDR3: CASSTKQGAVYQPQHF
J: TRBJ1-5
V: TRBV6-6
size: -
D: TRBD1

DNA: TGTGCCAGCAGATCCGACAGGGGAGAGCAGTACTTC
CDR3: CASRSDRGEQYF
J: TRBJ2-7
V: TRBV6-5
size: -
D: TRBD1

DNA: TGTGCCAGTGCATCGGGGTACAATGAGCAGTTCTTC
CDR3: CASASGYNEQFF
J: TRBJ2-1
V: TRBV19
size: once
D: -

DNA: TGTGCCAGCAGTCCCATACCCCCGGACAGATACTACGAGCAGTACTTC
CDR3: CASSPIPPDRYYEQYF
J: TRBJ2-7
V: TRBV3-1/TRBV3-2
size: -
D: -

DNA: TGTGCCAGCAGCTTAGGACAGGGCCTGGGGCCCCAGCATTTT
CDR3: CASSLGQGLGPQHF
J: TRBJ1-5
V: TRBV7-9
size: -
D: TRBD1

DNA: TGTGCCAGCAGCTTGTATCGACTAGCGGGAGACAATGAGCAGTTCTTC
CDR3: CASSLYRLAGDNEQFF
J: TRBJ2-1
V: TRBV7-6
size: -
D: TRBD2

DNA: TGTGCTAGTGGTTTGGGGACAGGGCATCTAGAGACCCAGTACTTC
CDR3: CASGLGTGHLETQYF
J: TRBJ2-5
V: TRBV12-5
size: -
D: TRBD1

DNA: TGTGCCAGCAGCTTGGGGCAGGTTTTGAACACTGAAGCTTTCTTT
CDR3: CASSLGQVLNTEAFF
J: TRBJ1-1
V: TRBV5-6
size: -
D: -

DNA: TGTGCCAGCAGCTTCCGCGAGAGGGCTAACTATGGCTACACCTTC
CDR3: CASSFRERANYGYTF
J: TRBJ1-2
V: TRBV6-5
size: few
D: -